By share, the clone carrying this T cell receptor (beta chain) counts as medium-sized. The data were taken from a study of spatial heterogeneity in lung cancer. Study in general: More than eight raw reads, on average, carried each unique TCR and UMI combination.

TCRdb called the 5' RACE reads again in MiXCR, with one record for every CDR3 protein. The profile shows 35,000 to 45,000 distinct CDR3 sequences, approximately 8% of them singletons. Time point in this sample: blood at routine non-recurrence follow-up after resection. The input material, whole RNA from tumor, nontumor lung or frozen PBMC, was sequenced unsorted. Germline V gives CDR1 MGHRA, CDR2 YSYEKL. The CDR3 extends over 16 amino acids. J was trimmed by 2 bases and V by 4 bases; bases with no gene match: 5. The chain links TRBV4-1 to TRBJ2-1; 10 bases map to TRBD2. The sample here was PBMCs, taken at follow-up. This sequence originates from a male donor with early-stage non-small cell lung cancer. CDR3 bases: TGCGCCAGCAGCCCCGGACTAGCGGACCCCTACAATGAGCAGTTCTTC. Its protein product is CASSPGLADPYNEQFF.